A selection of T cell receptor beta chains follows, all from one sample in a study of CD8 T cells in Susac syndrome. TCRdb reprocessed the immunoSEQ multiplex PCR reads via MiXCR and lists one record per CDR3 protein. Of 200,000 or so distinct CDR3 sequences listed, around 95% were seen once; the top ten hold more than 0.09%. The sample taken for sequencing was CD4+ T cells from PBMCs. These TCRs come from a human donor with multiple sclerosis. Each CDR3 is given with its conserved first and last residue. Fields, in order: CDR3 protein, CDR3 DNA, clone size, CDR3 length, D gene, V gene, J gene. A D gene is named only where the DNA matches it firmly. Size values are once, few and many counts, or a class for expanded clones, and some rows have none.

cdr3_aa: CASSLMPSGPSHTGELFF
cdr3_nt: TGTGCCAGCAGTTTAATGCCTAGCGGACCCTCCCACACCGGGGAGCTGTTTTTT
clone_size: .
cdr3_length: 18
d_call: TRBD2
v_call: TRBV12-3/TRBV12-4
j_call: TRBJ2-2

cdr3_aa: CSVGYTGTFGQYF
cdr3_nt: TGCAGCGTTGGGTATACAGGTACCTTCGGGCAGTACTTC
clone_size: .
cdr3_length: 13
d_call: .
v_call: TRBV29-1
j_call: TRBJ2-7

cdr3_aa: CSAGDGGTDTQYF
cdr3_nt: TGCAGTGCCGGGGACGGGGGGACAGATACGCAGTATTTT
clone_size: .
cdr3_length: 13
d_call: TRBD2
v_call: TRBV20-1
j_call: TRBJ2-3

cdr3_aa: CASSSDRYEQYF
cdr3_nt: TGCGCCAGCAGCTCGGACAGGTACGAGCAGTACTTC
clone_size: .
cdr3_length: 12
d_call: TRBD1
v_call: TRBV5-1
j_call: TRBJ2-7

cdr3_aa: CSASTGTSNANYGYTF
cdr3_nt: TGCAGTGCTAGCACCGGGACCTCAAATGCTAACTATGGCTACACCTTC
clone_size: .
cdr3_length: 16
d_call: .
v_call: TRBV20-1
j_call: TRBJ1-2

cdr3_aa: CASSQDKAGGYEQYF
cdr3_nt: TGCGCCAGCAGCCAAGATAAGGCCGGTGGCTACGAGCAGTACTTC
clone_size: .
cdr3_length: 15
d_call: .
v_call: TRBV4-3
j_call: TRBJ2-7

cdr3_aa: CASSLGGGGETQYF
cdr3_nt: TGTGCCAGCAGCTTAGGTGGGGGCGGCGAGACCCAGTACTTC
clone_size: .
cdr3_length: 14
d_call: .
v_call: TRBV11-3
j_call: TRBJ2-5

cdr3_aa: CASSGLAGGNEQFF
cdr3_nt: TGTGCCAGCAGTGGGCTAGCGGGGGGCAATGAGCAGTTCTTC
clone_size: once
cdr3_length: 14
d_call: TRBD2
v_call: TRBV2
j_call: TRBJ2-1

cdr3_aa: CAWRLGANTEAFF
cdr3_nt: TGTGCCTGGAGGCTCGGAGCAAACACTGAAGCTTTCTTT
clone_size: once
cdr3_length: 13
d_call: .
v_call: TRBV30
j_call: TRBJ1-1

cdr3_aa: CAWSGNRDTQYF
cdr3_nt: TGTGCCTGGAGTGGAAACCGAGATACGCAGTATTTT
clone_size: .
cdr3_length: 12
d_call: .
v_call: TRBV30
j_call: TRBJ2-3

cdr3_aa: CASSPSPTGNYNEQFF
cdr3_nt: TGTGCCAGCAGCCCCTCCCCGACAGGGAACTACAATGAGCAGTTCTTC
clone_size: once
cdr3_length: 16
d_call: TRBD1
v_call: TRBV6-1
j_call: TRBJ2-1

cdr3_aa: CSVRRTTNTDTQYF
cdr3_nt: TGCAGCGTTCGGCGGACCACCAACACAGATACGCAGTATTTT
clone_size: .
cdr3_length: 14
d_call: .
v_call: TRBV29-1
j_call: TRBJ2-3

cdr3_aa: CASRGGGRGMLSGYTF
cdr3_nt: TGTGCCAGCAGGGGAGGGGGCAGGGGCATGTTGAGCGGCTACACCTTC
clone_size: .
cdr3_length: 16
d_call: TRBD1
v_call: TRBV5-6
j_call: TRBJ1-2

cdr3_aa: CASTLEGGVNTEAFF
cdr3_nt: TGTGCCAGCACCCTGGAGGGGGGGGTAAACACTGAAGCTTTCTTT
clone_size: .
cdr3_length: 15
d_call: .
v_call: TRBV12-3/TRBV12-4
j_call: TRBJ1-1

cdr3_aa: CASSSIQGTLLDIQYF
cdr3_nt: TGTGCCAGCAGTTCGATACAGGGGACCCTCCTTGACATTCAGTACTTC
clone_size: .
cdr3_length: 16
d_call: TRBD1
v_call: TRBV6-6
j_call: TRBJ2-4

cdr3_aa: CATSRDYRLASQETQYF
cdr3_nt: TGTGCCACCAGCAGAGATTATAGGCTAGCGAGCCAAGAGACCCAGTACTTC
clone_size: .
cdr3_length: 17
d_call: .
v_call: TRBV15
j_call: TRBJ2-5

cdr3_aa: CASRPIRTGNTIYF
cdr3_nt: TGTGCCAGCAGACCCATCAGGACCGGAAACACCATATATTTT
clone_size: .
cdr3_length: 14
d_call: .
v_call: TRBV12-3/TRBV12-4
j_call: TRBJ1-3

cdr3_aa: CASSLIQGPNTGELFF
cdr3_nt: TGTGCCAGCAGCTTGATACAGGGCCCGAACACCGGGGAGCTGTTTTTT
clone_size: .
cdr3_length: 16
d_call: .
v_call: TRBV5-6
j_call: TRBJ2-2

cdr3_aa: CSAPPTTGSYSPLHF
cdr3_nt: TGCAGTGCTCCTCCGACCACAGGGTCTTATTCACCCCTCCACTTT
clone_size: .
cdr3_length: 15
d_call: .
v_call: TRBV20-1
j_call: TRBJ1-6

cdr3_aa: CSASRGVEEKLFF
cdr3_nt: TGCAGTGCTAGCCGGGGTGTAGAAGAAAAATTGTTTTTT
clone_size: few
cdr3_length: 13
d_call: .
v_call: TRBV20-1
j_call: TRBJ1-4

cdr3_aa: CASSLAVSGRSSYNSPLHF
cdr3_nt: TGTGCCAGCAGCTTAGCGGTCTCTGGAAGGAGCTCCTATAATTCACCCCTCCACTTT
clone_size: .
cdr3_length: 19
d_call: .
v_call: TRBV7-9
j_call: TRBJ1-6

cdr3_aa: CASSDREAKDTQYF
cdr3_nt: TGTGCCAGCAGCGACAGGGAAGCAAAAGATACGCAGTATTTT
clone_size: .
cdr3_length: 14
d_call: TRBD1
v_call: TRBV2
j_call: TRBJ2-3

cdr3_aa: CASRRTGQYGYTF
cdr3_nt: TGTGCCAGCAGGCGGACAGGGCAGTATGGCTACACCTTC
clone_size: .
cdr3_length: 13
d_call: TRBD1
v_call: TRBV6-5
j_call: TRBJ1-2

cdr3_aa: CASSSRTSGPGDNEQFF
cdr3_nt: TGTGCCAGCAGCTCCCGGACTAGCGGTCCCGGGGACAATGAGCAGTTCTTC
clone_size: .
cdr3_length: 17
d_call: TRBD2
v_call: TRBV3-1
j_call: TRBJ2-1

cdr3_aa: CASSFSTGLGPYEQYF
cdr3_nt: TGTGCCAGCAGCTTTTCAACAGGGTTGGGGCCCTACGAGCAGTACTTC
clone_size: .
cdr3_length: 16
d_call: .
v_call: TRBV27
j_call: TRBJ2-7

cdr3_aa: CASPQSKETQYF
cdr3_nt: TGTGCCAGCCCACAGTCTAAGGAGACCCAGTACTTC
clone_size: .
cdr3_length: 12
d_call: .
v_call: TRBV2
j_call: TRBJ2-5

cdr3_aa: CASSPLGTYNEQFF
cdr3_nt: TGCGCCAGCAGCCCTCTTGGTACCTACAATGAGCAGTTCTTC
clone_size: .
cdr3_length: 14
d_call: .
v_call: TRBV4-1
j_call: TRBJ2-1

cdr3_aa: CASSPAPLAYNEQFF
cdr3_nt: TGTGCCAGCAGCCCGGCACCTCTAGCGTACAATGAGCAGTTCTTC
clone_size: .
cdr3_length: 15
d_call: .
v_call: TRBV5-4
j_call: TRBJ2-1

cdr3_aa: CAWSVIQGLTEAFF
cdr3_nt: TGTGCCTGGAGTGTCATTCAGGGCCTCACTGAAGCTTTCTTT
clone_size: once
cdr3_length: 14
d_call: .
v_call: TRBV30
j_call: TRBJ1-1

cdr3_aa: CASSFFGSPLHF
cdr3_nt: TGTGCCAGCAGTTTTTTCGGTTCACCCCTCCACTTT
clone_size: .
cdr3_length: 12
d_call: .
v_call: TRBV27
j_call: TRBJ1-6

cdr3_aa: CASRNRGRSDIQYF
cdr3_nt: TGCGCCAGCAGAAACAGGGGGAGGTCGGACATTCAGTACTTC
clone_size: .
cdr3_length: 14
d_call: TRBD1
v_call: TRBV5-6
j_call: TRBJ2-4

cdr3_aa: CSVDAWVSASTEAFF
cdr3_nt: TGCAGCGTTGATGCTTGGGTGTCGGCGAGCACTGAAGCTTTCTTT
clone_size: few
cdr3_length: 15
d_call: .
v_call: TRBV29-1
j_call: TRBJ1-1

cdr3_aa: CASSAQGKNTEAFF
cdr3_nt: TGTGCCAGCAGCGCACAGGGGAAGAACACTGAAGCTTTCTTT
clone_size: .
cdr3_length: 14
d_call: TRBD1
v_call: TRBV9
j_call: TRBJ1-1

cdr3_aa: CASSQRPSASDTQYF
cdr3_nt: TGCGCCAGCAGCCAAAGGCCGAGCGCATCAGATACGCAGTATTTT
clone_size: .
cdr3_length: 15
d_call: .
v_call: TRBV4-3
j_call: TRBJ2-3

cdr3_aa: CASSWGLRTDTQYF
cdr3_nt: TGTGCCAGCAGTTGGGGACTCCGCACAGATACGCAGTATTTT
clone_size: once
cdr3_length: 14
d_call: .
v_call: TRBV6-2/TRBV6-3
j_call: TRBJ2-3

cdr3_aa: CSVPDWNTGELFF
cdr3_nt: TGCAGTGTCCCGGACTGGAACACCGGGGAGCTGTTTTTT
clone_size: .
cdr3_length: 13
d_call: .
v_call: TRBV20-1
j_call: TRBJ2-2

cdr3_aa: CAISAGGWQETQYF
cdr3_nt: TGTGCCATCAGCGCAGGGGGCTGGCAAGAGACCCAGTACTTC
clone_size: .
cdr3_length: 14
d_call: TRBD1
v_call: TRBV10-3
j_call: TRBJ2-5

cdr3_aa: CASSFLGGNQETQYF
cdr3_nt: TGTGCCAGCAGCTTCCTGGGGGGAAACCAAGAGACCCAGTACTTC
clone_size: .
cdr3_length: 15
d_call: .
v_call: TRBV11-2
j_call: TRBJ2-5

cdr3_aa: CASSQQDPGVGDEQYF
cdr3_nt: TGCGCCAGCAGCCAACAAGATCCTGGAGTGGGGGACGAGCAGTACTTC
clone_size: .
cdr3_length: 16
d_call: .
v_call: TRBV4-1
j_call: TRBJ2-7

cdr3_aa: CSSFDVDSTDTQYF
cdr3_nt: TGCAGCTCCTTCGACGTCGACTCCACAGATACGCAGTATTTT
clone_size: once
cdr3_length: 14
d_call: .
v_call: TRBV29-1
j_call: TRBJ2-3

cdr3_aa: CAIGVGDKAEQYF
cdr3_nt: TGTGCCATCGGAGTCGGGGACAAAGCGGAGCAGTACTTC
clone_size: .
cdr3_length: 13
d_call: .
v_call: TRBV10-3
j_call: TRBJ2-7

cdr3_aa: CASSLGGNSYEQYF
cdr3_nt: TGTGCCAGCAGTCTGGGGGGGAACTCCTACGAGCAGTACTTC
clone_size: .
cdr3_length: 14
d_call: TRBD2
v_call: TRBV12-3/TRBV12-4
j_call: TRBJ2-7

cdr3_aa: CSVLGDRSTYEQYF
cdr3_nt: TGCAGCGTCCTGGGGGACAGGTCCACGTACGAGCAGTACTTC
clone_size: .
cdr3_length: 14
d_call: TRBD1
v_call: TRBV29-1
j_call: TRBJ2-7

cdr3_aa: CASSPGLASTDTQYF
cdr3_nt: TGTGCCAGCAGCCCGGGACTAGCTTCTACAGATACGCAGTATTTT
clone_size: .
cdr3_length: 15
d_call: TRBD2
v_call: TRBV7-3
j_call: TRBJ2-3

cdr3_aa: CASSPTGSNYGYTF
cdr3_nt: TGTGCCAGCAGTCCGACAGGATCTAACTATGGCTACACCTTC
clone_size: .
cdr3_length: 14
d_call: .
v_call: TRBV25-1
j_call: TRBJ1-2

cdr3_aa: CSARGGYEQYF
cdr3_nt: TGCAGTGCTAGGGGGGGCTACGAGCAGTACTTC
clone_size: few
cdr3_length: 11
d_call: .
v_call: TRBV20-1
j_call: TRBJ2-7

cdr3_aa: CASSLRVFGETQYF
cdr3_nt: TGTGCCAGCAGCCTCAGGGTCTTCGGGGAGACCCAGTACTTC
clone_size: .
cdr3_length: 14
d_call: .
v_call: TRBV7-8
j_call: TRBJ2-5

cdr3_aa: CATGGGGNEQFF
cdr3_nt: TGTGCCACCGGAGGGGGGGGTAATGAGCAGTTCTTC
clone_size: .
cdr3_length: 12
d_call: .
v_call: TRBV24-1
j_call: TRBJ2-1

cdr3_aa: CASSDQGGGEQYF
cdr3_nt: TGTGCCAGCAGTGACCAAGGGGGGGGCGAGCAGTACTTC
clone_size: .
cdr3_length: 13
d_call: .
v_call: TRBV6-4
j_call: TRBJ2-7

cdr3_aa: CSVGLEYNSPLHF
cdr3_nt: TGCAGCGTTGGGTTGGAATATAATTCACCCCTCCACTTT
clone_size: .
cdr3_length: 13
d_call: .
v_call: TRBV29-1
j_call: TRBJ1-6

cdr3_aa: CASSIGGAQAYEQYF
cdr3_nt: TGTGCCAGTAGTATCGGGGGCGCCCAGGCATACGAGCAGTACTTC
clone_size: .
cdr3_length: 15
d_call: .
v_call: TRBV19
j_call: TRBJ2-7